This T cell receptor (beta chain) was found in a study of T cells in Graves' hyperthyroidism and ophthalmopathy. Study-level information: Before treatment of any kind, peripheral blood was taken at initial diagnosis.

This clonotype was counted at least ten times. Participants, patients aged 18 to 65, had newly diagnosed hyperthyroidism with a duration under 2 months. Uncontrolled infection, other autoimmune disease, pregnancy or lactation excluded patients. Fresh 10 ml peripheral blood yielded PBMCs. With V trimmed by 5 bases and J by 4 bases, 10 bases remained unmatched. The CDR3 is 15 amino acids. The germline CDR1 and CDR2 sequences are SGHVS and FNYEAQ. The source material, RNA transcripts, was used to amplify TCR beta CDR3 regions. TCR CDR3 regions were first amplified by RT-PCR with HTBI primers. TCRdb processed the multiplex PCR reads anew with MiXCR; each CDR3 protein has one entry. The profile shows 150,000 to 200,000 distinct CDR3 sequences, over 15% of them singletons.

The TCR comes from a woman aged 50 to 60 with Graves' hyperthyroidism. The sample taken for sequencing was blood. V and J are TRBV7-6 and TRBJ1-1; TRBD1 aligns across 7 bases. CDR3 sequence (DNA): TGTGCCAGCAGCGCGGGACAGCTGAAGACCACTGAAGCTTTCTTT. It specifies CASSAGQLKTTEAFF.